The next 14 T cell receptor beta chains were all read from a single sample in a study of T cells in Graves' hyperthyroidism and ophthalmopathy. RNA transcripts served as the template for amplifying TCR beta CDR3 regions. Initially, a first-round RT-PCR of the TCR CDR3 employed the HTBI primer set. TCRdb fed the multiplex PCR reads into MiXCR, producing one record per CDR3 protein. Among around 200,000 distinct CDR3 sequences listed, 15% to 20% were seen once. The sequenced sample consisted of blood. The receptors here all came from a woman between 45 and 60 years old with Graves' hyperthyroidism.

This clonotype was recorded at least ten times. The chain joins TRBV19 to TRBJ1-6; the D is unclear. V dropped 7 bases and J dropped 8 bases, with 15 bases sitting between them. Germline CDR1 is LNHDA and CDR2 is SQIVND (reference sequence). The CDR3 totals 14 residues. The CDR3 here is CASNPRPEYSPLHF. In DNA form, the CDR3 reads TGTGCCAGTAACCCCCGGCCGGAATATTCACCCCTCCACTTT.

This clonotype has only a few counts. This chain connects TRBV5-1 to TRBJ2-7; D unresolved. CDR3 size: 17 residues. Deletions cut 4 bases from V and 0 bases from J, with 20 bases between. Germline CDR1 is SGHRS and CDR2 is YFSETQ. This CDR3 is CASSLNFGEGISYEQYF. The DNA for the CDR3 is TGCGCCAGCAGCCTAAATTTTGGCGAAGGGATCTCCTACGAGCAGTACTTC.

The chain is built from TRBV28 and TRBJ1-6, with D tentatively TRBD1 (5 bases). The germline V gene encodes CDR1 MDHEN and CDR2 SYDVKM. CDR3 length: 17 amino acids. Between the trimmed V and J ends, which lost 7 bases and 0 bases, there was a span of 16 bases. The CDR3 protein is CASTRAYDSSYNSPLHF. The CDR3 bases are TGTGCCAGCACCCGAGCATACGACAGCTCCTATAATTCACCCCTCCACTTT.

The V and J genes are TRBV5-6 and TRBJ1-5; no firm D call. Trimming removed 5 bases from V and 0 bases from J, with 9 bases in between. This CDR3 is 14 amino acids long. CDR1 is SGHDT and CDR2 is YYEEEE in the germline V gene. The CDR3 spells CASRRAVSNQPQHF. CDR3 DNA: TGTGCCAGCAGGAGGGCCGTTAGCAATCAGCCCCAGCATTTT.

This clonotype was seen ten or more times. This rearrangement joins TRBV5-1 to TRBJ2-6, with D perhaps matching TRBD1 (6 bases). V was shortened by 0 bases and J by 13 bases, with 14 bases between the two germline ends. Germline CDR1 and CDR2: SGHRS and YFSETQ. This CDR3 is 14 amino acids long. The DNA of the CDR3 is TGCGCCAGCAGCTTGGGGCCCTTGGGGGCGGTCCTGACTTTC. Translation: CASSLGPLGAVLTF.

This clonotype was seen repeatedly, ten times or more. The chain combines TRBV2 with TRBJ2-3, with 8 positions matching TRBD2. V lost 3 bases to trimming and J lost 5 bases; unmatched junction nucleotides: 7. The length of the CDR3 is 15 residues. Per the germline V gene, CDR1 is SNHLY and CDR2 is FYNNEI. CDR3 bases: TGTGCCAGCAGTGATCGTAGCGGGGTGATAGATACGCAGTATTTT. It encodes CASSDRSGVIDTQYF.

The V gene is TRBV28, the J gene TRBJ1-1, with no clear D. CDR3 length equals 16 residues. Trimming stripped 3 bases from V and 11 bases from J, with 25 bases between. Germline assignment: CDR1 MDHEN and CDR2 SYDVKM. In nucleotides, the CDR3 is TGTGCCAGCAGTTTGCCTTTTAGTTTGGGAGGGTGGGCCGCTTTCTTT. This gives the protein CASSLPFSLGGWAAFF.

This clonotype occurred many times. The genes are TRBV7-9 and TRBJ2-3, with D tentatively TRBD2 (7 bases). Germline loops: CDR1 SEHNR, CDR2 FQNEAQ (reference sequence). The germline V and J ends were trimmed by 1 base and 1 base, with 15 bases remaining between them. The CDR3 runs 17 residues. DNA for the CDR3: TGTGCCAGCAGCTTAGTCGGGGGGCCTTATGGCACAGATACGCAGTATTTT. Amino acid sequence: CASSLVGGPYGTDTQYF.

This clonotype was counted ten times or more. This chain uses TRBV2 with TRBJ1-2, with D maybe TRBD1 (6 bases). Trimming stripped 6 bases from V and 0 bases from J, with 17 bases between. In germline, CDR1 is SNHLY, CDR2 FYNNEI. The CDR3 covers 16 residues. CDR3 protein: CASRPLTGRANYGYTF. The CDR3 DNA reads TGTGCCAGCAGACCATTGACAGGCAGGGCTAACTATGGCTACACCTTC.

This clonotype was found many times. V gene TRBV28 combines with J gene TRBJ2-7, with D possibly TRBD2 on 6 matching bases. Germline-derived CDR1 and CDR2 are MDHEN and SYDVKM. There are 12 residues in the CDR3. Trimming took off 8 bases at V and 6 bases at J, with 14 bases between the two ends. CDR3 DNA: TGTGCCAGCGGGCGTACTAGCCTCGAGCAGTACTTC. It yields the protein CASGRTSLEQYF.

The chain has TRBV7-9 and TRBJ1-3; D perhaps matches TRBD1 (5 bases). The CDR3 sequence is 17 residues long. Trimming cost V 7 bases and J 0 bases, with 19 bases left between them. Germline-derived CDR1 and CDR2 are SEHNR and FQNEAQ (reference sequence). The CDR3 spells CASIPGLSIASGNTIYF. CDR3 DNA: TGTGCCAGCATACCGGGACTTTCAATCGCCTCTGGAAACACCATATATTTT.

The CDR3 is CASSRQPSNTEAFF. The CDR3 DNA reads TGCGCCAGCAGTCGGCAGCCGTCGAACACTGAAGCTTTCTTT. V usage is TRBV5-1 and J usage is TRBJ1-1; D not resolved. The V end lost 5 bases, the J end lost 1 base, and 12 bases lay between the germline ends. The CDR3 spans 14 residues. CDR1 and CDR2 from the germline V gene are SGHRS and YFSETQ.

The genes are TRBV6-1 and TRBJ1-2; 7 nucleotides line up with TRBD1. Trimming cost V 5 bases and J 1 base; bases outside gene matches: 10. In germline, CDR1 is MNHNS, CDR2 SASEGT. This CDR3 comprises 16 residues. CDR3 sequence reads: CASSRAWGDSNYGYTF. CDR3 sequence (DNA): TGTGCCAGCAGTCGTGCATGGGGGGACAGTAACTATGGCTACACCTTC.

This chain links TRBV4-3 with TRBJ2-1; D not resolved. V lost 0 bases, J lost 9 bases, and 15 bases lay in between. Germline V lookup: CDR1 LGHNA, CDR2 YSLEER. CDR3 length: 15 amino acids. CDR3 sequence: CASSQEGILPSEQFF. The CDR3 DNA follows: TGCGCCAGCAGCCAAGAAGGAATCCTTCCCAGTGAGCAGTTCTTC.